What follows are 32 T cell receptor beta chains derived from one specimen sequenced in a study of early T cells in non-severe SARS-CoV-2 infection. TCRdb itself ran the 5' RACE reads through MiXCR, one entry per CDR3 protein. Of tens of thousands of distinct CDR3 sequences in the sample, roughly 9.2% were seen once. Sequenced material: whole blood. Source of these receptors: an adult who was a healthcare worker with PCR-confirmed SARS-CoV-2 infection or an uninfected control (not recorded which).

The chain recombines TRBV7-3 with TRBJ2-1; the match to TRBD2 covers 7 bases. The CDR3 runs 16 residues. V gave up 4 bases and J gave up 7 bases; unmatched junction bases: 13. Germline loops: CDR1 SGHTA, CDR2 FQGTGA. The CDR3 is CASSSSGTNLPNEQFF. Here the CDR3 DNA reads TGTGCCAGCAGCTCCTCCGGGACTAATTTACCTAATGAGCAGTTCTTC.

This clonotype was recorded many times. The chain combines TRBV25-1 with TRBJ2-1, with 8 bases that match TRBD2. Germline CDR1 MGHDK, CDR2 SYGVNS. This CDR3 has 16 residues. J gave up 0 bases and V 3 bases, and 4 bases lay outside the gene matches. The CDR3 nucleotides are TGTGCCAGCAGTGATCAACGGGGGGGCTCCTACAATGAGCAGTTCTTC. This codes for CASSDQRGGSYNEQFF.

The chain employs TRBV4-3 and TRBJ2-5; the D gene is possibly TRBD1 (5 bases). V gave up 4 bases and J gave up 5 bases, with 17 bases separating them. This CDR3 comprises 15 residues. Germline V gene lookup returns CDR1 LGHNA and CDR2 YSLEER. This chain's CDR3 is CASSPVARQGETQYF. The DNA of the CDR3 is TGCGCCAGCAGCCCCGTGGCGAGGCAGGGTGAGACCCAGTACTTC.

There are many counts of this clonotype. The rearrangement joins TRBV15 to TRBJ2-1; D uncertain. Trimming pared 2 bases from V and 4 bases from J, leaving 3 bases between. There are 12 residues in the CDR3. CDR1 is LNHNV and CDR2 is YYDKDF in the germline V gene (reference sequence). The chain's CDR3 is CATSRQYNEQFF. CDR3 nucleotides: TGTGCCACCAGCAGACAGTACAATGAGCAGTTCTTC.

The rearrangement uses TRBV4-3 and TRBJ2-7; possibly TRBD2 for D (5 bases). The length of the CDR3 is 17 residues. Deletions cut 0 bases from V and 5 bases from J, with 20 bases between. The germline CDR1 and CDR2 sequences are LGHNA and YSLEER. The CDR3 DNA sequence: TGCGCCAGCAGCCAAGATTTCTCCACGGACTTTCTTAACGAGCAGTACTTC. This gives the protein CASSQDFSTDFLNEQYF.

There are many counts of this clonotype. The rearrangement links TRBV27 to TRBJ2-3; 11 bases fit TRBD2. The V segment lost 5 bases and the J segment 3 bases; nucleotides outside the gene matches: 7. CDR1 MNHEY and CDR2 SMNVEV come from the germline V gene (reference sequence). This CDR3 region has 16 residues. The CDR3 sequence is CASSHGLAGTTDTQYF. CDR3 in DNA: TGTGCCAGCAGTCACGGACTAGCGGGTACTACAGATACGCAGTATTTT.

This clonotype came up many times. The rearrangement uses TRBV12-3 or TRBV12-4 and TRBJ2-7; tentatively, D is TRBD2 (5 bases). Trimming left V 6 bases short and J 1 base short, with 13 bases between. The length of the CDR3 is 14 residues. CDR3 protein: CASSRSGFSYEQYF. The CDR3 bases are TGTGCCAGCAGCCGCTCGGGGTTTTCCTACGAGCAGTACTTC.

This clonotype showed up many times. The J gene is TRBJ2-3, the V gene TRBV4-1; TRBD2 matches 7 bases. In germline, CDR1 is MGHRA, CDR2 YSYEKL. The junction had 6 bases not matched to a gene; V was cut back by 4 bases and J by 2 bases. This CDR3 is 15 amino acids long. CDR3: CASSPGGGITDTQYF. DNA for the CDR3: TGCGCCAGCAGCCCCGGCGGGGGAATCACAGATACGCAGTATTTT.

At least ten counts were recorded for this clonotype. V and J are TRBV20-1 and TRBJ2-7; no definite D call. The V and J ends lost 6 bases and 1 base respectively, with 10 bases between them. Germline-derived CDR1 and CDR2 are DFQATT and SNEGSKA (reference sequence). The CDR3 contains 12 residues. The CDR3 reads CSATGTSYEQYF. The CDR3 DNA is TGCAGTGCAACGGGCACGTCCTACGAGCAGTACTTC.

This clonotype was counted ten times or more. The V and J genes are TRBV19 and TRBJ1-5; weak D call: TRBD1 (6 bases). This CDR3 contains 14 residues. V shed 3 bases and J shed 7 bases, with 13 bases lying between them. Germline V lookup: CDR1 LNHDA, CDR2 SQIVND (reference sequence). CDR3 sequence: CASSIGGRAQPQHF. The CDR3 region has the DNA TGTGCCAGTAGTATCGGGGGGCGGGCGCAGCCCCAGCATTTT.

This clonotype has at least ten counts. The rearrangement uses TRBV5-1 and TRBJ2-6; D may be TRBD2 (6 bases). CDR3 size: 17 residues. Trimming removed 0 bases from V and 4 bases from J, with 14 bases in between. Germline V gene data show CDR1 as SGHRS and CDR2 as YFSETQ. CDR3 DNA: TGCGCCAGCAGCTTGGCCTATTTGGGGGGAGGGGCCAACGTCCTGACTTTC. It yields the protein CASSLAYLGGGANVLTF.

This clonotype was counted ten times or more. The chain employs TRBV10-3 and TRBJ1-5; D is perhaps TRBD1 (5 bases). The length of the CDR3 is 14 residues. CDR1 ENHRY and CDR2 SYGVKD come from the germline V gene. V was trimmed by 0 bases and J by 6 bases, leaving 9 bases between them. CDR3 in amino acids: CAISESRGGQPQHF. In DNA, the CDR3 is TGTGCCATCAGTGAGTCCCGGGGGGGTCAGCCCCAGCATTTT.

This clonotype was seen repeatedly, ten times or more. The chain uses TRBV7-9 and TRBJ1-1; 10 nucleotides agree with TRBD1. This CDR3 is built from 14 residues. Germline V gene sequence: CDR1 SEHNR, CDR2 FQNEAQ (reference sequence). V trimming: 5 bases; J trimming: 8 bases; junction bases outside the gene matches: 8. The CDR3 reads CASSPDGQGVEAFF. The CDR3 DNA sequence: TGTGCCAGCAGCCCCGACGGACAGGGGGTAGAAGCTTTCTTT.

Only a few counts were recorded for this clonotype. The chain uses TRBV13 and TRBJ2-1; no clear D gene. Trimming took off 4 bases at V and 2 bases at J, with 18 bases between the two ends. This CDR3 is 17 amino acids long. The germline CDR1 and CDR2 sequences are PRHDT and FYEKMQ (reference sequence). The CDR3 coding sequence is TGTGCCAGCAGCTCAGAGGACCTTACCCCCACCTACAATGAGCAGTTCTTC. Protein: CASSSEDLTPTYNEQFF.

At least ten counts were recorded for this clonotype. This sequence joins TRBV11-2 and TRBJ1-1; D gene uncertain. Germline lookup yields CDR1 SGHAT and CDR2 FQNNGV. V gave up 5 bases and J gave up 4 bases, with 14 bases separating them. The CDR3 spans 14 residues. In DNA, the CDR3 is TGTGCCAGCAGCACCGAGCGGGGAGCCACTGAAGCTTTCTTT. Its protein product is CASSTERGATEAFF. Variable domain in full (rest from reference TRBV11-2 and TRBJ1-1): EAGVAQSPRYKIIEKRQSVAFWCNPISGHATLYWYQQILGQGPKLLIQFQNNGVVDDSQLPKDRFSAERLKGVDSTLKIQPAKLEDSAVYLCASSTERGATEAFFGQGTRLTVV.

The chain combines TRBV10-2 with TRBJ2-3; TRBD2 aligns across 7 bases. Unmatched junction bases numbered 3, after V lost 6 bases and J lost 3 bases. This CDR3 comprises 13 residues. Germline-derived CDR1 and CDR2 are WSHSY and SAAADI. This CDR3 reads CASRPGGTDTQYF. Written as DNA, the CDR3 is TGCGCCAGCAGACCCGGGGGGACAGATACGCAGTATTTT.

Points on this clonotype: Since a much larger clone is just one base distant, this may be a read error. The CDR3 sequence is CASSFGPQGTQYF. The CDR3 DNA is TGTGCCAGCAGCTTCGGACCCCAGGGGACCCAGTACTTC. V usage is TRBV5-6 and J usage is TRBJ2-5; TRBD1 might be the D (5 bases). The germline V gene encodes CDR1 SGHDT and CDR2 YYEEEE. The CDR3 has 13 amino acids. V lost 2 bases and J 7 bases, leaving 12 bases between the germline ends.

Ten or more counts support this clonotype. V and J are TRBV27 and TRBJ2-7; possibly TRBD1 or TRBD2 for D (9 bases each). The CDR3 length is 17 residues. Germline V lookup: CDR1 MNHEY, CDR2 SMNVEV (reference sequence). Trimming shortened V by 5 bases and J by 2 bases, and 22 bases separated the two germline ends. CDR3 protein: CASSGTGNSSGAYEQYF. The CDR3 bases are TGTGCCAGCAGTGGGACAGGGAATTCTAGCGGGGCCTACGAGCAGTACTTC.

This clonotype was seen ten or more times. The CDR3 spells CASSAQGGINTEAFF. Written as DNA, the CDR3 is TGTGCCAGCAGTGCACAGGGAGGGATAAACACTGAAGCTTTCTTT. The chain links TRBV2 to TRBJ1-1; weak D call: TRBD1 (6 bases). The CDR3 contains 15 residues. Germline lookup yields CDR1 SNHLY and CDR2 FYNNEI. Trimming took off 4 bases at V and 2 bases at J, with 14 bases between the two ends.

This clonotype was recorded many times. The chain combines TRBV29-1 with TRBJ2-1; D might be TRBD2 (6 bases). The germline gives CDR1 SQVTM, CDR2 ANQGSEA. This CDR3 spans 12 amino acids. Trimming left V 5 bases short and J 7 bases short, with 12 bases between. CDR3 residues: CSVLTSFNEQFF. CDR3 bases: TGCAGCGTTCTGACTAGTTTTAATGAGCAGTTCTTC.

This clonotype was seen ten or more times. The rearrangement uses TRBV30 and TRBJ1-1; D ambiguous. Germline loops: CDR1 GTSNPN, CDR2 SVGIG (reference sequence). This CDR3 has 11 amino acids. Trimming took off 0 bases at V and 5 bases at J, with 4 bases between the two ends. CDR3 protein: CAWSVVTEAFF. The CDR3 DNA sequence: TGTGCCTGGAGTGTAGTTACTGAAGCTTTCTTT.

This clonotype ranks as medium-sized. The chain couples TRBV12-5 to TRBJ2-7; 7 positions match TRBD1. The ends lost 5 bases at V and 6 bases at J; junction bases unmatched: 7. Germline CDR1 reads LGHNT; CDR2 reads FRNRAP. The CDR3 is made up of 13 amino acids. CDR3 bases: TGTGCTAGTGGTCCAGGGGACAGTCCCGAGCAGTACTTC. Protein: CASGPGDSPEQYF.

Regarding this clonotype: This may come from a read error, since a much larger clone is one base off. This chain links TRBV7-6 with TRBJ2-3; TRBD1 aligns across 8 bases. From germline, CDR1 is SGHVS and CDR2 FNYEAQ. The CDR3 length is 16 residues. CDR3 residues: CAGSSPGQGGTDTQYF. DNA of the CDR3: TGTGCCGGCAGCTCCCCTGGACAGGGAGGCACAGATACGCAGTATTTT. The variable domain in full, completed from reference TRBV7-6 and TRBJ2-3, reads GAGVSQSPRYKVTKRGQDVALRCDPISGHVSLYWYRQALGQGPEFLTYFNYEAQQDKSGLPNDRFSAERPEGSISTLTIQRTEQRDSAMYRCAGSSPGQGGTDTQYFGPGTRLTVL.

By share, this clonotype ranks as medium-sized. V usage is TRBV7-3 and J usage is TRBJ2-5; 15 bases fit TRBD2. Germline CDR1 reads SGHTA; CDR2 reads FQGTGA. The CDR3 covers 18 residues. The V segment lost 2 bases and the J segment 2 bases; nucleotides outside the gene matches: 6. In nucleotides, the CDR3 is TGTGCCAGCAGCTTAGCGGGACTAGCGGGGGGCCTGCAAGAGACCCAGTACTTC. It codes for CASSLAGLAGGLQETQYF. Using reference TRBV7-3 and TRBJ2-5 for the parts outside the CDR3, the full variable domain is GAGVSQTPSNKVTEKGKYVELRCDPISGHTALYWYRQSLGQGPEFLIYFQGTGAADDSGLPNDRFFAVRPEGSVSTLKIQRTERGDSAVYLCASSLAGLAGGLQETQYFGPGTRLLVL.

This clonotype was seen many times. The V gene is TRBV10-3, the J gene TRBJ1-6; TRBD1 might be the D (6 bases). This CDR3 has 14 residues. Trimming took off 5 bases at V and 6 bases at J, with 11 bases between the two ends. Germline CDR1 and CDR2: ENHRY and SYGVKD. The CDR3 loop is CAISRTEANSPLHF. The CDR3 region has the DNA TGTGCCATCAGTCGGACAGAGGCTAATTCACCCCTCCACTTT.

The sample holds many counts of this clonotype. This sequence joins TRBV12-3 or TRBV12-4 and TRBJ1-4; TRBD1 aligns across 9 bases. With 5 bases clipped from V and 8 bases from J, the junction kept 12 bases outside the gene matches. The CDR3 covers 16 residues. The CDR3 region has the DNA TGTGCCAGCAGTCCGGTAACAGGGGGCGTTGACGAAAAACTGTTTTTT. Protein product: CASSPVTGGVDEKLFF.

This clonotype has at least ten counts. J is TRBJ1-2 and V is TRBV27; possibly TRBD1 for D (6 bases). This CDR3 is 13 amino acids long. Germline-derived CDR1 and CDR2 are MNHEY and SMNVEV (reference sequence). Deletions cut 6 bases from V and 4 bases from J, with 12 bases between. In DNA, the CDR3 is TGTGCCAGCAGCAGGGGTTTCCCCTATGGCTACACCTTC. Amino acids: CASSRGFPYGYTF.

Many counts were recorded for this clonotype. The rearrangement joins TRBV5-1 to TRBJ2-2; D remains ambiguous. V was clipped by 4 bases and J by 1 base, with 8 bases between them. Germline loops: CDR1 SGHRS, CDR2 YFSETQ. The CDR3 is 14 residues long. The CDR3 loop is CASSKQRNTGELFF. CDR3 coding DNA: TGCGCCAGCAGCAAGCAAAGGAACACCGGGGAGCTGTTTTTT.

Regarding this clonotype: One base away lies a much larger clone, so this may be a sequencing read error. The chain employs TRBV3-1 and TRBJ2-4; 10 bases are shared with TRBD1. The CDR3 covers 14 residues. Germline V lookup: CDR1 LGHDT, CDR2 YNNKEL (reference sequence). The DNA of the CDR3 is TGTGCCAGCAGCCAAGATGGGACAGGGGACATTCTGTACTTC. This sequence encodes CASSQDGTGDILYF.

This clonotype appeared many times. The rearrangement links TRBV13 to TRBJ2-7; D may be TRBD1 (5 bases). This CDR3 has 14 amino acids. With 3 bases removed from V and 2 bases from J, the gap between germline ends came to 11 bases. CDR1 and CDR2 from the germline V gene are PRHDT and FYEKMQ (reference sequence). The CDR3 is CASSFRGAPYEQYF. The CDR3 DNA sequence: TGTGCCAGCAGCTTTAGGGGTGCCCCCTACGAGCAGTACTTC.

This clonotype was recorded at least ten times. CDR3: CASSPGGRKGNTIYF. The CDR3 DNA is TGTGCCAGCAGCCCGGGGGGGCGAAAGGGAAACACCATATATTTT. The chain recombines TRBV7-6 with TRBJ1-3; perhaps TRBD1 as D (6 bases). This CDR3 comprises 15 residues. V was shortened by 5 bases and J by 4 bases, with 15 bases between the two germline ends. Germline V gives CDR1 SGHVS, CDR2 FNYEAQ.

This rearrangement joins TRBV30 to TRBJ1-6; 7 nucleotides agree with TRBD1. This CDR3 is built from 16 residues. The trim removed 0 bases at V and 4 bases at J, leaving 6 bases unmatched. Germline CDR1 is GTSNPN and CDR2 is SVGIG (reference sequence). As DNA, the CDR3 is TGTGCCTGGAGTGTATTGAAGACAGGGTATAATTCACCCCTCCACTTT. It codes for CAWSVLKTGYNSPLHF.